This TCR beta chain was documented in a study of beta chain features in type 1 diabetes. The study's findings and limits: Fewer junction insertions and more nucleotide deletions appeared in type 1 diabetes patients.

Each donor gave one heparinised blood draw averaging around 120 mL. This clone has more than one count but fewer than ten. Antigen specificity is unknown. The identical CDR3 is also encoded by other nucleotide sequences in the sample. The V segment lost 2 bases and the J segment 2 bases; nucleotides outside the gene matches: 2. This CDR3 comprises 14 residues. CDR1 KGHSH and CDR2 LQKENI come from the germline V gene. Investigators reverse transcribed all isolated RNA, so they sequenced expressed TCRB transcripts. Here immunoSEQ multiplex PCR was the method, and the copy in TCRdb shows in-frame clones only, minus some. This sample has about 450,000 clones, with about an eighth found just once.

Sequencing used naive CD4+ T cells from blood. The clonotype comes from a woman aged 18-29 years in good health. The J gene is TRBJ2-7, the V gene TRBV18, with 8 bases that match TRBD1. The CDR3 DNA is TGTGCCAGCTCACCAGGGACAGGTCCCTACGAGCAGTACTTC. It specifies CASSPGTGPYEQYF.